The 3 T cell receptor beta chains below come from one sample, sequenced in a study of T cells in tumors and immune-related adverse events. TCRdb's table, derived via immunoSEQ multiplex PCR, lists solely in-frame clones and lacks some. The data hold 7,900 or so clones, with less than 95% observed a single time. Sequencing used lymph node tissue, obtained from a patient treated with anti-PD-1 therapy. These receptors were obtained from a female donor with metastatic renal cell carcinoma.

DNA of the CDR3: TGTGCCAGCAGTAATAGCGGGAGGGCCAATGAGCAGTTCTTC. Amino acid sequence: CASSNSGRANEQFF. The rearrangement uses TRBV2 and TRBJ2-1; TRBD2 agrees at 11 bases. This CDR3 spans 14 amino acids. V dropped 5 bases and J dropped 6; count of bases not matched to a gene: 3. Per the germline V gene, CDR1 is SNHLY and CDR2 is FYNNEI.

Written as DNA, the CDR3 is TGTGCCAGCAGCTCACGAATAGCGGGGGCCTACGAGCAGTACTTC. Translated: CASSSRIAGAYEQYF. The rearrangement uses TRBV7-9 and TRBJ2-7; TRBD2 matches at 9 bases. Germline CDR1 is SEHNR and CDR2 is FQNEAQ (reference sequence). The V and J ends lost 4 bases and 2 bases, in that order; junction bases with no gene match: 6. This CDR3 is built from 15 residues.

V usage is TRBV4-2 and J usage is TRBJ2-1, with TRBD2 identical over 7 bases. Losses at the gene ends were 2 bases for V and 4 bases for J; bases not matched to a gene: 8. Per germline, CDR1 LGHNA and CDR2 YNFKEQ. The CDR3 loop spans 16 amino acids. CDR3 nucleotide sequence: TGTGCCAGCAGCCAATCCCGGGGGGACCTTTACAATGAGCAGTTCTTC. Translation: CASSQSRGDLYNEQFF.